These T cell receptor beta chains were read from a single sample in a study of cytomegalovirus exposure and HLA in healthy donors. Method: immunoSEQ multiplex PCR; TCRdb's copy keeps in-frame clones and lacks some. The sample consists of over 150,000 clones, about 80% of them appearing once. Source material: PBMCs. The receptors originated from a woman aged 25 to 45 in good health and CMV-seronegative. Both conserved end residues are part of each CDR3. Each record gives: clone size, V gene, D gene, J gene, CDR3 DNA, CDR3 protein. A D gene is named only where the DNA matches it firmly. Clone size is given for some rows only: seen once, a few or many times, or a class if the clone is expanded.

clone size: .; V gene: TRBV10-3; D gene: TRBD1; J gene: TRBJ2-7; CDR3 DNA: TGTGCCATCAGGGGTGGGACAGGGAAGCTCTACGAGCAGTACTTC; CDR3 protein: CAIRGGTGKLYEQYF
clone size: .; V gene: TRBV9; D gene: .; J gene: TRBJ2-6; CDR3 DNA: TGTGCCAGCAGCCCCATCGGCGGTGGGGCCAACGTCCTGACTTTC; CDR3 protein: CASSPIGGGANVLTF
clone size: few; V gene: TRBV6-1; D gene: .; J gene: TRBJ1-1; CDR3 DNA: TGTGCCAGCTTAAAGAGGAGGCGGGACACTGAAGCTTTCTTT; CDR3 protein: CASLKRRRDTEAFF
clone size: .; V gene: TRBV6-6; D gene: TRBD1; J gene: TRBJ1-2; CDR3 DNA: TGTGCCAGCAGTTACTCGGGGACAGGGGGTCGGTATGGCTACCCCTTC; CDR3 protein: CASSYSGTGGRYGYPF
clone size: .; V gene: TRBV27; D gene: TRBD1; J gene: TRBJ1-2; CDR3 DNA: TGTGCCAGCAGTTTATCCGGGACAGGGGCTCGGGGCTACACCTTC; CDR3 protein: CASSLSGTGARGYTF
clone size: .; V gene: TRBV5-1; D gene: .; J gene: TRBJ2-6; CDR3 DNA: TGCGCCAGCAGCGGAATTACAGTCTCTGGGGCCAACGTCCTGACTTTC; CDR3 protein: CASSGITVSGANVLTF
clone size: few; V gene: TRBV15; D gene: .; J gene: TRBJ1-2; CDR3 DNA: TGTGCCACCAGCGTCCGGGTTGGGTATGGCTACACCTTC; CDR3 protein: CATSVRVGYGYTF
clone size: once; V gene: TRBV11-2; D gene: .; J gene: TRBJ1-6; CDR3 DNA: TGTGCCAGCAGCTTACGGGGGATTAGTTCACCCCTCCACTTT; CDR3 protein: CASSLRGISSPLHF
clone size: .; V gene: TRBV25-1; D gene: .; J gene: TRBJ1-3; CDR3 DNA: TGTGCCAGCAGTGAATTATCCCCTGGAAACACCATATATTTT; CDR3 protein: CASSELSPGNTIYF
clone size: .; V gene: TRBV27; D gene: .; J gene: TRBJ1-5; CDR3 DNA: TGTGCCAGCAGTTTATCGTGGGGGGAACGCAATCAGCCCCAGCATTTT; CDR3 protein: CASSLSWGERNQPQHF
clone size: .; V gene: TRBV11-2; D gene: .; J gene: TRBJ2-6; CDR3 DNA: TGTGCCAGCAGCTACTCGAGGGCTGGGGCCAACGTCCTGACTTTC; CDR3 protein: CASSYSRAGANVLTF
clone size: once; V gene: TRBV2; D gene: TRBD1; J gene: TRBJ1-5; CDR3 DNA: TGTGCCAGCAGTACCCGGGACAGTAGCAATCAGCCCCAGCATTTT; CDR3 protein: CASSTRDSSNQPQHF
clone size: .; V gene: TRBV5-6; D gene: .; J gene: TRBJ1-2; CDR3 DNA: TGTGCCAGCAGCCCCCCGGACAGTACAGGCTATGGCTACACCTTC; CDR3 protein: CASSPPDSTGYGYTF
clone size: .; V gene: TRBV19; D gene: TRBD2; J gene: TRBJ2-1; CDR3 DNA: TGTGCCAGTAGTGTGAGCGGGAGGTGGGATGAGCAGTTCTTC; CDR3 protein: CASSVSGRWDEQFF
clone size: .; V gene: TRBV9; D gene: .; J gene: TRBJ1-2; CDR3 DNA: TGTGCCAGCATCGGGAAAATGAATACCAAACTTCCCTCTCACTATGGCTACACCTTC; CDR3 protein: CASIGKMNTKLPSHYGYTF
clone size: .; V gene: TRBV19; D gene: .; J gene: TRBJ2-7; CDR3 DNA: TGTGCCAGTAGTCCTGGGGCAGGAACTTCCTACGAGCAGTACTTC; CDR3 protein: CASSPGAGTSYEQYF
clone size: .; V gene: TRBV9; D gene: TRBD2; J gene: TRBJ2-1; CDR3 DNA: TGTGCCAGCAGCGTAGCTGGGGACTACTACAATGAGCAGTTCTTC; CDR3 protein: CASSVAGDYYNEQFF
clone size: .; V gene: TRBV6-1; D gene: .; J gene: TRBJ2-5; CDR3 DNA: TGTGCCAGCAGTGAATTCCAGAACACACAAGAGACCCAGTACTTC; CDR3 protein: CASSEFQNTQETQYF
clone size: .; V gene: TRBV28; D gene: .; J gene: TRBJ1-5; CDR3 DNA: TGTGCCAGCAGAACCCCTCAGGGTTTCTATCAGCCCCAGCATTTT; CDR3 protein: CASRTPQGFYQPQHF
clone size: .; V gene: TRBV5-1; D gene: TRBD2; J gene: TRBJ2-3; CDR3 DNA: TGCGCCAGCAGCTTCCGACTAGCGGCACCTAGCACAGATACGCAGTATTTT; CDR3 protein: CASSFRLAAPSTDTQYF
clone size: once; V gene: TRBV2; D gene: .; J gene: TRBJ2-5; CDR3 DNA: TGTGCCAGCAGCGGAGACTTAGGGGGACAAGAGACCCAGTACTTC; CDR3 protein: CASSGDLGGQETQYF
clone size: .; V gene: TRBV6-1; D gene: .; J gene: TRBJ2-1; CDR3 DNA: TGTGCCAGCAGTGAAGGAATGAGCGGTGAGCAGTTCTTC; CDR3 protein: CASSEGMSGEQFF
clone size: .; V gene: TRBV7-2; D gene: TRBD2; J gene: TRBJ2-1; CDR3 DNA: TGTGCCAGCAGCCCGACTAGCCAATACTACAATGAGCAGTTCTTC; CDR3 protein: CASSPTSQYYNEQFF
clone size: .; V gene: TRBV6-1; D gene: TRBD1; J gene: TRBJ1-2; CDR3 DNA: TGTGCCAGCAGTGAAGCGGGACAGGGAATATATGGCTACACCTTC; CDR3 protein: CASSEAGQGIYGYTF
clone size: .; V gene: TRBV14; D gene: TRBD1; J gene: TRBJ2-7; CDR3 DNA: TGTGCCAGCAGCCCGGGACAGGGTGGATTCTACGAGCAGTACTTC; CDR3 protein: CASSPGQGGFYEQYF
clone size: .; V gene: TRBV30; D gene: TRBD1; J gene: TRBJ1-5; CDR3 DNA: TGTGCCTGGAGTGTACGGGACAGTTTTGGCAATCAGCCCCAGCATTTT; CDR3 protein: CAWSVRDSFGNQPQHF
clone size: .; V gene: TRBV6-1; D gene: TRBD2; J gene: TRBJ2-7; CDR3 DNA: TGTGCCAGCAGTGCTTCGGGGGGGAAGTCCTACGAGCAGTACTTC; CDR3 protein: CASSASGGKSYEQYF
clone size: .; V gene: TRBV5-1; D gene: .; J gene: TRBJ1-2; CDR3 DNA: TGCGCCAGCAGCTTGGAAAGGGGGGGGGATGGCTACACCTTC; CDR3 protein: CASSLERGGDGYTF
clone size: .; V gene: TRBV6-5; D gene: .; J gene: TRBJ1-4; CDR3 DNA: TGTGCCAGCAGTTATCGGGGGGGCGATGAAAAACTGTTTTTT; CDR3 protein: CASSYRGGDEKLFF
clone size: .; V gene: TRBV7-8; D gene: TRBD1; J gene: TRBJ1-3; CDR3 DNA: TGTGCCAGCAGCTTATCAGGGGGCGCGACTGGAAACACCATATATTTT; CDR3 protein: CASSLSGGATGNTIYF
clone size: few; V gene: TRBV19; D gene: .; J gene: TRBJ1-2; CDR3 DNA: TGTGCCAGTAGTAAACAGAGCTCAGACGATGGCTACACCTTC; CDR3 protein: CASSKQSSDDGYTF
clone size: .; V gene: TRBV7-2; D gene: .; J gene: TRBJ1-2; CDR3 DNA: TGTGCCAGCAGCCTGCGCCAAGCGGGTAGAGGCTACACCTTC; CDR3 protein: CASSLRQAGRGYTF
clone size: .; V gene: TRBV7-8; D gene: TRBD1; J gene: TRBJ1-1; CDR3 DNA: TGTGCCAGCAGCCTCGGGACAGGGGTTTTCACTGAAGCTTTCTTT; CDR3 protein: CASSLGTGVFTEAFF
clone size: few; V gene: TRBV6-1; D gene: .; J gene: TRBJ1-5; CDR3 DNA: TGTGCCAGCAGTGAAGCGGGCAGGGTCGTCAATCAGCCCCAGCATTTT; CDR3 protein: CASSEAGRVVNQPQHF
clone size: .; V gene: TRBV23-1; D gene: TRBD1; J gene: TRBJ2-7; CDR3 DNA: TGCGCCAGCAGTCACGGACAGGGGGCTGAGTACGAGCAGTACTTC; CDR3 protein: CASSHGQGAEYEQYF
clone size: few; V gene: TRBV2; D gene: TRBD1; J gene: TRBJ2-4; CDR3 DNA: TGTGCCAGCACGTCGCAGGGGGCGCCCAAAAACATTCAGTACTTC; CDR3 protein: CASTSQGAPKNIQYF
clone size: .; V gene: TRBV27; D gene: TRBD1; J gene: TRBJ2-7; CDR3 DNA: TGTGCCAGTAGCGGACAGGGTAGGATCGAGCAGTACTTC; CDR3 protein: CASSGQGRIEQYF
clone size: .; V gene: TRBV19; D gene: .; J gene: TRBJ1-1; CDR3 DNA: TGTGCCAGTACCAGAAAAGCGGGGCTCGGCACTGAAGCTTTCTTT; CDR3 protein: CASTRKAGLGTEAFF
clone size: .; V gene: TRBV5-1; D gene: .; J gene: TRBJ1-3; CDR3 DNA: TGCGCCAGCAGCTTCAATTTGGACTCTAGCTCTGGAAACACCATATATTTT; CDR3 protein: CASSFNLDSSSGNTIYF
clone size: .; V gene: TRBV7-6; D gene: .; J gene: TRBJ2-7; CDR3 DNA: TGTGCCAGCAGCACGAACAGGGTGGGAGTAAGCGAGCAGTACTTC; CDR3 protein: CASSTNRVGVSEQYF
clone size: few; V gene: TRBV6-5; D gene: TRBD1; J gene: TRBJ1-2; CDR3 DNA: TGTGCCAGCAGTTACGACAGGGAGACGGCTGGCTACACCTTC; CDR3 protein: CASSYDRETAGYTF
clone size: .; V gene: TRBV18; D gene: TRBD1; J gene: TRBJ1-6; CDR3 DNA: TGTGCCAGCTCACGGGCGGACAGGGGGGTTAGTTCACCCCTCCACTTT; CDR3 protein: CASSRADRGVSSPLHF
clone size: .; V gene: TRBV7-9; D gene: .; J gene: TRBJ2-3; CDR3 DNA: TGTGCCAGCAGCTTAATAACGGGGTCCACAGATACGCAGTATTTT; CDR3 protein: CASSLITGSTDTQYF
clone size: .; V gene: TRBV9; D gene: TRBD1; J gene: TRBJ1-1; CDR3 DNA: TGTGCCAGCAGCGCCACGTTACAGGGGGCCTACACTGAAGCTTTCTTT; CDR3 protein: CASSATLQGAYTEAFF
clone size: .; V gene: TRBV28; D gene: .; J gene: TRBJ1-3; CDR3 DNA: TGTGGGGGAGTCTCTGGAAACACCATATATTTT; CDR3 protein: CGGVSGNTIYF
clone size: .; V gene: TRBV10-2; D gene: TRBD2; J gene: TRBJ2-7; CDR3 DNA: TGCGCCAGCATTAACATCGGGAGGGAAAGCTCCTACGAGCAGTACTTC; CDR3 protein: CASINIGRESSYEQYF
clone size: .; V gene: TRBV5-6; D gene: TRBD1; J gene: TRBJ2-7; CDR3 DNA: TGTGCCAGCAGCATTCGGGACAGGGCTTGGTACGAGCAGTACTTC; CDR3 protein: CASSIRDRAWYEQYF
clone size: .; V gene: TRBV6-5; D gene: TRBD2; J gene: TRBJ2-7; CDR3 DNA: TGTGCCAGCAGTCGGGGGGACCGGGGTTGGTACTTC; CDR3 protein: CASSRGDRGWYF
clone size: few; V gene: TRBV19; D gene: TRBD2; J gene: TRBJ2-1; CDR3 DNA: TGTGCCAGTACCCGAAGGGTCGGGGGGAACGAGCAGTTCTTC; CDR3 protein: CASTRRVGGNEQFF
clone size: .; V gene: TRBV2; D gene: TRBD1; J gene: TRBJ2-1; CDR3 DNA: TGTGCCAGCATTTTCGGCACAGGGGCGCAGGGTGAGCAGTTCTTC; CDR3 protein: CASIFGTGAQGEQFF
clone size: .; V gene: TRBV30; D gene: TRBD1; J gene: TRBJ2-3; CDR3 DNA: TGTGCCTGGTCTGGGACAGGGGGCGGGGAAGATACGCAGTATTTT; CDR3 protein: CAWSGTGGGEDTQYF
clone size: .; V gene: TRBV7-6; D gene: TRBD1; J gene: TRBJ2-1; CDR3 DNA: TGTGCCAGCAGCGCGGGACAGGGGATTGATGAGCAGTTCTTC; CDR3 protein: CASSAGQGIDEQFF